The clone carrying this T cell receptor (beta chain) was counted many times. This specimen comes from a study of T cell repertoires in cytomegalovirus infection. Looking at the study overall: Both a matching HLA type and CMV infection were indicated by public TCR beta signatures.

The V end lost 6 bases, the J end lost 2 bases, and 20 bases lay between the germline ends. The CDR3 has 17 residues. Germline lookup yields CDR1 MDHEN and CDR2 SYDVKM. TCRdb used MiXCR to reprocess the reads, holding one entry per CDR3 protein. The sample contains hundreds of thousands of distinct CDR3 sequences, roughly 31% of which appear only once. The sequenced material came from PBMCs. The V and J genes are TRBV28 and TRBJ1-5; D may be TRBD1 (5 bases). This TCR was sampled from a human donor in good health (CMV status not recorded). Some clones in this sample may be carry-over from other donors' samples. The CDR3 here is CASSPPRQGSRNQPQHF. CDR3 sequence (DNA): TGTGCCAGCAGCCCCCCCCGGCAGGGATCTCGCAATCAGCCCCAGCATTTT.